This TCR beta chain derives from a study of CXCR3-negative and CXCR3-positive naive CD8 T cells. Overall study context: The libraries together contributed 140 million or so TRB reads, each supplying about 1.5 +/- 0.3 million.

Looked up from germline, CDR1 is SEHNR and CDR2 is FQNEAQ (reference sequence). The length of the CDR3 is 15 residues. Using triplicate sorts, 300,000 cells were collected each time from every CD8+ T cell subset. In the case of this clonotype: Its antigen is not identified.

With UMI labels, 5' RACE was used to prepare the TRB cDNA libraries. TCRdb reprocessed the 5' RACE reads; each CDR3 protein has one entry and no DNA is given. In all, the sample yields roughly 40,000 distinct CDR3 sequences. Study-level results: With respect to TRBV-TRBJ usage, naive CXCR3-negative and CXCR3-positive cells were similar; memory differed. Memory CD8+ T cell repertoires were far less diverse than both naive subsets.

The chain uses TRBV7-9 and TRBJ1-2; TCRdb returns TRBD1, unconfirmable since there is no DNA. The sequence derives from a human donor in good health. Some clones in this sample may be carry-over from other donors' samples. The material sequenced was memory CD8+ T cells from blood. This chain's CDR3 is CASSVTGQADRGYTF.